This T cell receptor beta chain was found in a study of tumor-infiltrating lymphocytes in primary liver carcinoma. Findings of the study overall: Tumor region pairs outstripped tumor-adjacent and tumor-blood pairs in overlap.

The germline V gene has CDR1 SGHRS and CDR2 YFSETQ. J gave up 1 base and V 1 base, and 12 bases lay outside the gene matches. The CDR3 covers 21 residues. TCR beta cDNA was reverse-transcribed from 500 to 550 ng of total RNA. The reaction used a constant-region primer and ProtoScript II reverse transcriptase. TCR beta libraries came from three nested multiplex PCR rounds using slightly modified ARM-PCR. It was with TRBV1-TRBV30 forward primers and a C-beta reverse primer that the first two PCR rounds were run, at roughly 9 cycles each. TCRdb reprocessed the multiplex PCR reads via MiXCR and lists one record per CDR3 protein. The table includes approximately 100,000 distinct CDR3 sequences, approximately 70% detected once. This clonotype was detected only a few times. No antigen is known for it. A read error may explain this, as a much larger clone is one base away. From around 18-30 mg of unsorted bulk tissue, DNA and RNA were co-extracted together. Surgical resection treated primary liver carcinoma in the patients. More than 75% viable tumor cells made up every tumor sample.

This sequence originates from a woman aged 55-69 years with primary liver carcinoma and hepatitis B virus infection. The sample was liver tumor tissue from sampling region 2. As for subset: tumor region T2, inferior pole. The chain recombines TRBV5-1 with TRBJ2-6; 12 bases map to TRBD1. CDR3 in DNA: TGCGCCAGCAGCTTGTTAGCGGGGACAGGGGGCTCAGGATCTGGGGCCAACGTCCTGACTTTC. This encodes CASSLLAGTGGSGSGANVLTF.